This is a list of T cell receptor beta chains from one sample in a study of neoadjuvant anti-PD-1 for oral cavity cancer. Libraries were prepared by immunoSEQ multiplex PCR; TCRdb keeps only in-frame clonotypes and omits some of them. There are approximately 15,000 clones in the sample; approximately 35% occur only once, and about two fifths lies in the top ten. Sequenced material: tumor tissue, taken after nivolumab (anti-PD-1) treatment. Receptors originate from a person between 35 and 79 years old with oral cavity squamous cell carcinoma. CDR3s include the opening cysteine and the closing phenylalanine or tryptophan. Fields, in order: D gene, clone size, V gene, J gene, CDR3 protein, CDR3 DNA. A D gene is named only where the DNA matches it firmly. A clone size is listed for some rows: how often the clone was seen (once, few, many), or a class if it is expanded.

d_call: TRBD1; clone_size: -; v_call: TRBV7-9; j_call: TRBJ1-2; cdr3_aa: CASSRGTGSANYGYTF; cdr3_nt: TGTGCCAGCAGCCGGGGGACAGGGTCGGCTAACTATGGCTACACCTTC
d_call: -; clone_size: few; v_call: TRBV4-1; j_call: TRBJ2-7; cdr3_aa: CASSGDGRYEQYF; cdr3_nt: TGCGCCAGCAGCGGAGACGGTCGCTACGAGCAGTACTTC
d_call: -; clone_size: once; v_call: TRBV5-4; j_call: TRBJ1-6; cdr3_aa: CASSLHGDYNSPLHF; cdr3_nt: TGTGCCAGCAGCTTGCATGGGGACTATAATTCACCCCTCCACTTT
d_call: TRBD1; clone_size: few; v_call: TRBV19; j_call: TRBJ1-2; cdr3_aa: CASIGRQGYYGYTF; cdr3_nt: TGTGCCAGTATCGGAAGACAGGGGTACTATGGCTACACCTTC
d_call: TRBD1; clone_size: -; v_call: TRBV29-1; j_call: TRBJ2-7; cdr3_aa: CSVDGQASSYEQYF; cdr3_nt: TGCAGCGTTGATGGACAGGCGAGCTCCTACGAGCAGTACTTC
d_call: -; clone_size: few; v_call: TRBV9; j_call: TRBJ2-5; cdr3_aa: CASSVVGSGETQYF; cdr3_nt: TGTGCCAGCAGCGTAGTCGGGTCAGGAGAGACCCAGTACTTC
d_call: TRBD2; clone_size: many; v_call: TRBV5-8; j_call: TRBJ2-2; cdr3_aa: CASSLTLAGADTGELFF; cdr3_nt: TGTGCCAGCAGCTTAACACTAGCGGGGGCGGACACCGGGGAGCTGTTTTTT
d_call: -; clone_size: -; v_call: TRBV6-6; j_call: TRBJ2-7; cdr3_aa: CASGIRDEQYF; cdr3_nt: TGTGCCAGCGGAATCCGAGACGAGCAGTACTTC
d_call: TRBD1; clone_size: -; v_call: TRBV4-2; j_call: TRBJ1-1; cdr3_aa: CASSSWDRENTEAFF; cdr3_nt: TGTGCCAGCAGCTCCTGGGACAGGGAGAACACTGAAGCTTTCTTT
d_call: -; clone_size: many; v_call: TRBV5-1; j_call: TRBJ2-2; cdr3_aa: CASSLGGTGELFF; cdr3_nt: TGCGCCAGCAGCTTGGGAGGAACCGGGGAGCTGTTTTTT
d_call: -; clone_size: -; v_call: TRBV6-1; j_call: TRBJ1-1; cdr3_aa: CASRQMAKGSTEAFF; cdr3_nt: TGTGCCAGCAGACAAATGGCTAAGGGGAGCACTGAAGCTTTCTTT
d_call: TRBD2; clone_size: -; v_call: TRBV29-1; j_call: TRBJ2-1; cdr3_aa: CSVEGTSGELSSYNEQFF; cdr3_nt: TGCAGCGTTGAGGGAACTAGCGGGGAATTAAGCTCCTACAATGAGCAGTTCTTC
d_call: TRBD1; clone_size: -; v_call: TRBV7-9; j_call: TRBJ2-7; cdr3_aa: CASSLRQGESYEQYF; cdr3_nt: TGTGCCAGCAGCCTCCGACAGGGGGAATCCTACGAGCAGTACTTC
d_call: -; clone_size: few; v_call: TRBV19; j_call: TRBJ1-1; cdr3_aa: CASRRDGVNTEAFF; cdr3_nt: TGTGCCAGCAGGAGGGATGGGGTGAACACTGAAGCTTTCTTT
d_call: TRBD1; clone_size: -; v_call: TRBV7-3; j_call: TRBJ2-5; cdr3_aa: CASSPMTGGGSETQYF; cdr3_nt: TGTGCCAGCAGCCCAATGACAGGGGGTGGTTCGGAGACCCAGTACTTC
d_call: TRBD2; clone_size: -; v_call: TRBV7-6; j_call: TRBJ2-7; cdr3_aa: CASSLDHTSGEQYF; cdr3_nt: TGTGCCAGCAGCTTAGATCACACTAGCGGAGAGCAGTACTTC
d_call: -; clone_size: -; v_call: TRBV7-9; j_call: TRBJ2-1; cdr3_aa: CASSLRSIGTTYNEQFF; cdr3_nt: TGTGCCAGCAGCTTACGCTCTATAGGGACGACCTACAATGAGCAGTTCTTC
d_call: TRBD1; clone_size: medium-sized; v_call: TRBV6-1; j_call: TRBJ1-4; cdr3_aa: CASSGGQVNEKLFF; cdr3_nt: TGTGCCAGCAGTGGGGGACAGGTTAATGAAAAACTGTTTTTT
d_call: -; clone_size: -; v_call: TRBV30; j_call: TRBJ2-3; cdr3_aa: CAWSVDSQSTDTQYF; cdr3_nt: TGTGCCTGGAGTGTGGACAGCCAAAGCACAGATACGCAGTATTTT
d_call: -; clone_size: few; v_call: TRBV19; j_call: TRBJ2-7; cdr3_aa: CASSPTTASSYEQYF; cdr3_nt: TGTGCCAGTAGTCCCACTACGGCGAGCTCCTACGAGCAGTACTTC
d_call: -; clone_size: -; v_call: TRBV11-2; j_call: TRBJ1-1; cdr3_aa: CASRPVRGGGTEAFF; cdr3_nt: TGTGCCAGCAGGCCTGTTCGTGGCGGAGGGACTGAAGCTTTCTTT
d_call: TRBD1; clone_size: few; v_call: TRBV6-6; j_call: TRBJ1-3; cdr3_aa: CASSYLGQGAGNTIYF; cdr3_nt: TGTGCCAGCAGTTACCTGGGACAGGGTGCTGGAAACACCATATATTTT
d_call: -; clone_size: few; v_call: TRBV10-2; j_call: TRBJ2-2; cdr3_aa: CASSKDRNTGELFF; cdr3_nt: TGCGCCAGCAGTAAGGACAGGAACACCGGGGAGCTGTTTTTT
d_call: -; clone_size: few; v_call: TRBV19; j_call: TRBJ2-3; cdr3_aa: CASSQTVNTQYF; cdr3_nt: TGTGCCAGTAGTCAGACAGTGAATACGCAGTATTTT